Below, 28 T cell receptor beta chains from the same sample are listed, as sequenced in a study of blood T cell repertoires in COVID-19. The repertoire was sequenced with immunoSEQ multiplex PCR; TCRdb's copy has only in-frame clones and lacks some. The sample carries more than 30,000 clones, about nine tenths recorded once. Sequenced input: peripheral blood. The receptors were sampled from a man between 50 and 59 years old with active or convalescent COVID-19.

The V and J genes are TRBV2 and TRBJ1-4; TRBD1 might be the D (5 bases). The CDR3 is made up of 13 amino acids. Trimming took off 6 bases at V and 7 bases at J, with 12 bases between the two ends. Germline V gene sequence: CDR1 SNHLY, CDR2 FYNNEI. CDR3 region: CASSQDGGEKLFF. In DNA, the CDR3 is TGTGCCAGCAGCCAGGACGGGGGTGAAAAACTGTTTTTT.

This chain links TRBV7-3 with TRBJ2-3, with TRBD2 as a possible D gene (5 bases). The germline CDR1 and CDR2 sequences are SGHTA and FQGTGA. The CDR3 is 16 residues long. Trimming removed 5 bases at V and 6 bases at J, with 21 bases between. Here the CDR3 DNA reads TGTGCCAGCAGCCCCATGGTACGGGCGGGCCGGGATACGCAGTATTTT. Residues: CASSPMVRAGRDTQYF. The full variable domain, rest sourced from reference TRBV7-3 and TRBJ2-3, is GAGVSQTPSNKVTEKGKYVELRCDPISGHTALYWYRQSLGQGPEFLIYFQGTGAADDSGLPNDRFFAVRPEGSVSTLKIQRTERGDSAVYLCASSPMVRAGRDTQYFGPGTRLTVL.

This chain links TRBV5-4 with TRBJ1-4; TRBD1 might be the D (5 bases). Germline CDR1 reads SGHNT; CDR2 reads YYREEE (reference sequence). The CDR3 spans 13 residues. The germline V and J ends were trimmed by 7 bases and 5 bases, with 12 bases remaining between them. The CDR3 region is CASRPGGNEKLFF. The CDR3 nucleotides read TGTGCCAGCCGACCCGGGGGGAATGAAAAACTGTTTTTT.

The rearrangement joins TRBV29-1 to TRBJ2-5; 9 bases agree with TRBD2. With 6 bases clipped from V and 0 bases from J, the junction kept 2 bases outside the gene matches. The CDR3 length is 13 residues. CDR1 is SQVTM, CDR2 ANQGSEA, per germline. CDR3 protein: CSVASGNQETQYF. In DNA, the CDR3 is TGCAGCGTAGCTAGCGGGAACCAAGAGACCCAGTACTTC.

The V call is TRBV28, the J call TRBJ1-2; D call uncertain. This CDR3 spans 13 amino acids. Trimming shortened V by 3 bases and J by 5 bases, and 10 bases separated the two germline ends. Germline CDR1 is MDHEN and CDR2 is SYDVKM. Written as DNA, the CDR3 is TGTGCCAGCAGTTTCCTGGCCGCATATGGCTACACCTTC. Amino acid sequence: CASSFLAAYGYTF.

This chain joins TRBV28 and TRBJ2-7; 8 bases align to TRBD1. CDR3 length equals 15 residues. Germline V gene lookup returns CDR1 MDHEN and CDR2 SYDVKM. Germline trimming cut 4 bases from V and 3 bases from J; bases unmatched to any gene: 8. The CDR3 bases are TGTGCCAGCAGTTATCCGGGACAGGCTGGCTACGAGCAGTACTTC. Amino acids: CASSYPGQAGYEQYF.

The genes are TRBV24-1 and TRBJ1-2, with 11 bases matching TRBD1. The CDR3 has 15 amino acids. Trimming cost V 3 bases and J 8 bases; bases outside gene matches: 7. Germline lookup yields CDR1 KGHDR and CDR2 SFDVKD. CDR3 DNA sequence: TGTGCCACCAGTGATCACGGGGACAGGGGGTTCGGCTACACCTTC. Its protein product is CATSDHGDRGFGYTF.

The rearrangement uses TRBV28 and TRBJ2-7, with 7 bases identical to TRBD1. CDR3 length: 16 residues. The ends lost 6 bases at V and 1 base at J; junction bases unmatched: 12. The germline V gene encodes CDR1 MDHEN and CDR2 SYDVKM. The CDR3 bases are TGTGCCAGCAGACCCACTCCGGGACAGCTTTCCTACGAGCAGTACTTC. The encoded protein is CASRPTPGQLSYEQYF.

The J gene is TRBJ1-6, the V gene TRBV28; 8 positions agree with TRBD1. The trim removed 5 bases at V and 6 bases at J, leaving 6 bases unmatched. Looked up from germline, CDR1 is MDHEN and CDR2 is SYDVKM. The CDR3 has 15 residues. The CDR3 sequence: CASSRRTGSNSPLHF. Here the CDR3 DNA reads TGTGCCAGCAGTAGACGGACAGGGTCTAATTCACCCCTCCACTTT.

This chain connects TRBV4-1 to TRBJ1-2; possible D gene TRBD1, 5 bases. The V gene's germline CDR1 is MGHRA and CDR2 YSYEKL. CDR3 length: 13 residues. Trimming took off 0 bases at V and 8 bases at J, with 10 bases between the two ends. The CDR3 is CASSQDTGGGYTF. The CDR3 nucleotides read TGCGCCAGCAGCCAAGATACGGGGGGGGGCTACACCTTC.

This rearrangement joins TRBV4-1 to TRBJ2-7; 7 bases match TRBD2. Germline V gene lookup returns CDR1 MGHRA and CDR2 YSYEKL. J gave up 2 bases and V 1 base, and 5 bases lay outside the gene matches. The CDR3 loop spans 15 amino acids. CDR3 protein: CASSQGPGTTYEQYF. Written as DNA, the CDR3 is TGCGCCAGCAGCCAAGGGCCCGGGACTACCTACGAGCAGTACTTC.

The chain links TRBV2 to TRBJ1-4; 7 nucleotides align to TRBD1. Per germline, CDR1 SNHLY and CDR2 FYNNEI. This CDR3 has 13 residues. Losses at the gene ends were 6 bases for V and 5 bases for J; bases not matched to a gene: 3. The CDR3 protein is CASRVDRNEKLFF. The CDR3 DNA follows: TGTGCCAGCAGAGTGGACAGGAATGAAAAACTGTTTTTT.

The rearrangement uses TRBV11-2 and TRBJ1-2, with a weak D call TRBD1 (5 bases). Germline values: CDR1 SGHAT, CDR2 FQNNGV. The CDR3 is 15 amino acids. Between the trimmed V and J ends, which lost 5 bases and 8 bases, there was a span of 21 bases. The CDR3 DNA follows: TGTGCCAGCAGCCGAACAGGTGACCCGGGTGGGGGCTACACCTTC. It yields the protein CASSRTGDPGGGYTF.

As DNA, the CDR3 is TGCGCCAGCAGCTCCCCTATTAGCGAGCGGAAAAGCACAGATACGCAGTATTTT. This translates into CASSSPISERKSTDTQYF. The V and J genes are TRBV5-1 and TRBJ2-3; D perhaps matches TRBD2 (5 bases). Germline-derived CDR1 and CDR2 are SGHRS and YFSETQ. Trimming stripped 3 bases from V and 0 bases from J, with 20 bases between. The CDR3 runs to 18 residues.

On this clone: Compared with germline, one end of the junction differs, possibly owing to a read error. At the DNA level, this CDR3 is encoded by other sequences in the same sample as well. The genes are TRBV10-3 and TRBJ2-6, with TRBD1 identical over 8 bases. Germline-derived CDR1 and CDR2 are ENHRY and SYGVKD. The CDR3 length is 14 residues. As DNA, the CDR3 is TGTGCCATCACAGGGGGCGCTGGGGCCAACGTCTTGACTTTC. Translation gives CAITGGAGANVLTF.

This rearrangement joins TRBV6-1 to TRBJ2-5, with 11 positions matching TRBD2. The V gene's germline CDR1 is MNHNS and CDR2 SASEGT. The J segment lost 4 bases and the V segment lost 1 base, leaving 5 bases of the junction unmatched. The CDR3 has 16 residues. CDR3 region: CASSEGILAGGETQYF. The CDR3 nucleotides read TGTGCCAGCAGTGAAGGTATCCTAGCGGGGGGAGAGACCCAGTACTTC.

This chain joins TRBV19 and TRBJ1-2; D unresolved. Germline lookup yields CDR1 LNHDA and CDR2 SQIVND (reference sequence). The CDR3 is 14 residues long. V shed 6 bases and J shed 7 bases, with 18 bases lying between them. The CDR3 protein is CASSDSIGLFGYTF. The CDR3 nucleotides are TGTGCCAGTAGCGACTCTATAGGACTATTTGGCTACACCTTC.

The V gene is TRBV28, the J gene TRBJ1-4, with D tentatively TRBD1 (5 bases). In germline, CDR1 is MDHEN, CDR2 SYDVKM. The CDR3 loop spans 15 amino acids. Trimming pared 2 bases from V and 5 bases from J, leaving 12 bases between. The CDR3 DNA follows: TGTGCCAGCAGTTTACGGGGGACGTTGAATGAAAAACTGTTTTTT. It codes for CASSLRGTLNEKLFF.

The rearrangement links TRBV3-1 (or the pseudogene TRBV3-2) to TRBJ1-5; D is uncertain. The V gene lost 3 bases and the J gene lost 3 bases, with 12 bases spanning the gap. CDR1 and CDR2 (germline): LGHDT, YNNKEL (reference sequence). The CDR3 sequence is 15 residues long. The CDR3 DNA reads as TGTGCCAGCAGCCACTCCCCGGGGAACAATCAGCCCCAGCATTTT. This translates into CASSHSPGNNQPQHF.

This chain uses TRBV6-5 with TRBJ2-1, with 11 bases that match TRBD2. This CDR3 spans 15 amino acids. CDR1 is MNHEY, CDR2 SVGAGI, per germline. V was clipped by 5 bases and J by 3 bases; unmatched bases: 3. CDR3 in DNA: TGTGCCAGCAGTAGGACTAGCGGGTACTACAATGAGCAGTTCTTC. Its translation is CASSRTSGYYNEQFF.

This chain uses TRBV28 with TRBJ1-1; 12 bases match TRBD1. CDR3 length: 12 amino acids. Germline V gene data show CDR1 as MDHEN and CDR2 as SYDVKM. The ends lost 8 bases at V and 8 bases at J; junction bases unmatched: 3. The CDR3: CASGTGGEEAFF. CDR3 in DNA: TGTGCCAGCGGGACAGGGGGCGAGGAAGCTTTCTTT.

CDR3 in amino acids: CASSSDRATQYF. DNA of the CDR3: TGTGCCAGCAGCTCCGACAGGGCTACGCAGTATTTT. V is TRBV7-3 and J is TRBJ2-3; TRBD1 agrees at 7 bases. With 4 bases clipped from V and 8 bases from J, the junction kept 3 bases outside the gene matches. The CDR3 length is 12 residues. Germline V lookup: CDR1 SGHTA, CDR2 FQGTGA.

Only one count was recorded for this clone. The J gene is TRBJ2-5, the V gene TRBV7-3; D possibly corresponds to TRBD1 (5 bases). There are 13 residues in the CDR3. V was shortened by 4 bases and J by 3 bases, with 9 bases between the two germline ends. Germline CDR1 reads SGHTA; CDR2 reads FQGTGA. CDR3 amino acids: CASSSETEETQYF. In nucleotides, the CDR3 is TGTGCCAGCAGCTCGGAGACAGAAGAGACCCAGTACTTC.

The V gene is TRBV6-5, the J gene TRBJ2-2, with 8 nucleotides matching TRBD2. After removal of 11 bases from V and 1 base from J, the junction contained 9 bases not matched to a gene. Per the germline V gene, CDR1 is MNHEY and CDR2 is SVGAGI. The CDR3 has 15 residues. CDR3 sequence: CASYRTSGNTGELFF. Written as DNA, the CDR3 is TGTGCCTCCTATCGAACTAGCGGGAACACCGGGGAGCTGTTTTTT.

This rearrangement joins TRBV20-1 to TRBJ2-2; TRBD2 might be the D (5 bases). This CDR3 comprises 12 residues. The germline CDR1 and CDR2 sequences are DFQATT and SNEGSKA (reference sequence). Trimming pared 3 bases from V and 8 bases from J, leaving 10 bases between. The CDR3 sequence is CSASGGRGELFF. Here the CDR3 DNA reads TGCAGTGCTAGTGGCGGGCGGGGGGAGCTGTTTTTT.

The chain couples TRBV19 to TRBJ2-2; 8 bases are shared with TRBD1. V lost 6 bases and J lost 0; bases outside the gene matches: 3. Germline V gene sequence: CDR1 LNHDA, CDR2 SQIVND (reference sequence). The CDR3 extends over 15 amino acids. CDR3 coding DNA: TGTGCCAGTAGAGGGACAGGCGCGAACACCGGGGAGCTGTTTTTT. Residues: CASRGTGANTGELFF.

The gene calls are TRBV12-3 or TRBV12-4 and TRBJ2-7, with a tentative D call TRBD2 (5 bases). This CDR3 is 12 amino acids long. V shed 8 bases and J shed 6 bases, with 14 bases lying between them. The CDR3 DNA is TGTGCCAGCGGCACGAGGGCTGGCGAGCAGTACTTC. Encoded protein: CASGTRAGEQYF.

V and J are TRBV7-2 and TRBJ1-5; possible D gene TRBD1, 6 bases. Germline CDR1 and CDR2: SGHTA and FQGNSA. Trimming removed 5 bases from V and 3 bases from J, with 8 bases in between. This CDR3 has 13 amino acids. The CDR3 spells CASSRDTNQPQHF. The CDR3 DNA sequence: TGTGCCAGCAGCAGGGACACCAATCAGCCCCAGCATTTT.